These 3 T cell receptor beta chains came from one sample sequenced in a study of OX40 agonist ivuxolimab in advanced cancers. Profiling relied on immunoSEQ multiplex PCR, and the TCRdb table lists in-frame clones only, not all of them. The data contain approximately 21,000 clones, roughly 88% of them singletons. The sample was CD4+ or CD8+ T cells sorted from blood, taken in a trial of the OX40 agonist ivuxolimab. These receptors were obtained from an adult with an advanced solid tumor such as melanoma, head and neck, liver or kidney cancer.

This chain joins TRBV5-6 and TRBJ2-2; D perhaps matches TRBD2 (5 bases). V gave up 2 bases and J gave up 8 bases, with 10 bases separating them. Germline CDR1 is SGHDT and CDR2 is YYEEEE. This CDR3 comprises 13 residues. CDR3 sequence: CASSFEGSGELFF. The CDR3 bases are TGTGCCAGCAGCTTTGAGGGCTCGGGGGAGCTGTTTTTT.

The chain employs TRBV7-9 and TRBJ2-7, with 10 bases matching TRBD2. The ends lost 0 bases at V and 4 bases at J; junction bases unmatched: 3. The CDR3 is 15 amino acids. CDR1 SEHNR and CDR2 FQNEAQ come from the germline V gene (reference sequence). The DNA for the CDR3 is TGTGCCAGCAGCTTAGCGCTAGCGGGAGAATACGAGCAGTACTTC. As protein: CASSLALAGEYEQYF.

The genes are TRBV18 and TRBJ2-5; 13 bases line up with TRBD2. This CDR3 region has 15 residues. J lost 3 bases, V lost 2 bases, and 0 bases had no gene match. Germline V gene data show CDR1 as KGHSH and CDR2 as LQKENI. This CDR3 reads CASSPGTSGKETQYF. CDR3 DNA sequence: TGTGCCAGCTCACCAGGGACTAGCGGGAAAGAGACCCAGTACTTC.